This T cell receptor beta chain derives from a study of blood T cell repertoires in COVID-19 (dated by TCRdb to 2019 to 2021). With regard to the full study: Collaborator samples came from the United States, Italy and Spain and covered acute and convalescent phases of COVID-19. The material from the prospective study consisted of cDNA or gDNA derived from T cells, B-cell-depleted T cells, or PBMCs. The dataset comprised deeply sampled blood TCRbeta repertoires from subjects exposed to, actively infected with, or recovered from COVID-19. The repertoires were released in a freely available public database meant as a resource for research on the immune response to SARS-CoV-2. Samples came from the ongoing ImmuneRACE study (first 160 participants) plus 1,254 subjects from 6 global collaborators. A de-identified subject ID, COVID-19 status, age in years and sex were almost always included in the sample metadata. Where available, HLA class I and class II types were taken from metadata supplied by the sample provider and were not determined by assay-based typing. Results the study describes overall, beyond this receptor: Clinical and demographic metadata were provided uncurated, with the amount varying by source and participant.

Participants in the prospective study were enrolled through a virtual design, were aged roughly 18 to 90 years, and lived in roughly 26 United States geographic areas. In the prospective study, participants were assigned to cohorts based on the clinical history participants reported in a screening survey and a study questionnaire. Recovered participants in ImmuneRACE Cohort 3 were defined as having two consecutive negative NP/OP PCR tests, clearance from a healthcare professional, or resolution of symptoms. In the prospective study, mobile phlebotomists collected whole blood, serum and a nasopharyngeal or oropharyngeal swab from each participant. Over an approximately two-month period, participants in the prospective study had the option of providing additional blood draws and questionnaires. Blood samples from the prospective study were shipped frozen or at room temperature prior to DNA extraction.

TCRbeta CDR3 regions were amplified from genomic DNA using the immunoSEQ Assay, a bias-controlled multiplex PCR. Processing in the source paper ran as follows. Nucleated cell counts per sample were estimated from amplification of reference gene primers within the assay. Sequence reads were collapsed and filtered to measure the absolute abundance of every unique TCRbeta CDR3 rearrangement. For each sample, productive Simpson clonality was calculated as the square root of Simpson's diversity index over productive rearrangements. TCRdb limited this immuneACCESS table to in-frame rearrangements with V and J called. A share of clones is missing; checked studies link under half to unresolved V genes, and the rest is unexplained. V and J calls and clone size are as listed in that table; D and trimming were resolved from the DNA. This sample lists 300,000 to 350,000 clones; approximately 85% were detected once. Over 2% of the sample is in the top ten clones.

Comment on this clone: Its specific antigen is unknown. Base qualities are not provided; no much larger clone lies one nucleotide away. The same CDR3 is also encoded by other DNA sequences in this sample.

The CDR3 sequence holds 15 residues, the cysteine and phenylalanine included. Of the read, only the CDR3 DNA is kept; its 45 bases are in frame from base 1. CDR1 and CDR2, looked up from the germline V gene, are SGHRS and YFSETQ. Between the V and J ends, shortened by 0 bases and 0 bases respectively, the junction contains 9 bases. The source is a man aged 25-45 years who had recovered from COVID-19. The chain couples TRBV5-1 to TRBJ1-2; a tentative D match to TRBD1 spans 6 bases. Material: PBMCs or T cells enriched from blood (not recorded which). The sequenced DNA: TGCGCCAGCAGCTTGGTACAGGGAGCTAACTATGGCTACACCTTC. It translates to CASSLVQGANYGYTF.